This TCR beta chain originates from a study of blood T cell repertoires in COVID-19. Study as a whole: Samples came from the United States, Italy and Spain, spanning acute and convalescent COVID-19.

V was trimmed by 4 bases and J by 2 bases, leaving 14 bases between them. This CDR3 is built from 15 residues. CDR1 is SGHRS, CDR2 YFSETQ, per germline. This clone was picked up one time. Original processing methods: Reference gene primers were amplified, and this amplification served to estimate nucleated cell counts. Using immunoSEQ multiplex PCR, the repertoire was profiled, and TCRdb retains in-frame clones only, with some absent. V, J and clone size are taken as reported in that table, and D and trimming were inferred from the DNA itself. The repertoire holds over 95,000 clones, with roughly 90% as singletons.

The source of this sequence is a human donor with acute or convalescent COVID-19. The donor label of this sample is uncertain. This chain links TRBV5-1 with TRBJ2-3, with D unclear. Source material: peripheral blood. Here the CDR3 DNA reads TGCGCCAGCAGCAGCAGGTCGACCCTCACAGATACGCAGTATTTT. Translation: CASSSRSTLTDTQYF.